Each of the 32 T cell receptor beta chains below was sequenced from the same sample in a study of CD8 T cells in Susac syndrome. Random hexamers served to reverse transcribe roughly 0.5 to 1 ug RNA. TCRdb called the immunoSEQ multiplex PCR reads again in MiXCR, with one record for every CDR3 protein. The repertoire holds approximately 130,000 distinct CDR3 sequences, 94% seen once, with 0.095% to 0.1% in the top ten. The sample taken for sequencing was CD4+ T cells from PBMCs. The receptors here all came from a human donor in good health.

The genes are TRBV3-1 and TRBJ2-5; 10 nucleotides agree with TRBD2. The CDR3 length is 17 residues. The J segment lost 3 bases and the V segment lost 0 bases, leaving 7 bases of the junction unmatched. CDR1 is LGHDT and CDR2 is YNNKEL in the germline V gene (reference sequence). DNA of the CDR3: TGTGCCAGCAGCCAAGAAAGCATGGGGACTAGCGAAGAGACCCAGTACTTC. Translation gives CASSQESMGTSEETQYF.

The V and J genes are TRBV7-8 and TRBJ1-2; no firm D call. Looked up from germline, CDR1 is SGHVS and CDR2 is FQNEAQ. V was shortened by 0 bases and J by 0 bases, with 8 bases between the two germline ends. This CDR3 region has 15 residues. The CDR3 DNA is TGTGCCAGCAGCTTAGCGGCCGTAGCTAACTATGGCTACACCTTC. This encodes CASSLAAVANYGYTF.

This sequence joins TRBV30 and TRBJ1-4; TRBD1 matches 9 bases. The germline V gene encodes CDR1 GTSNPN and CDR2 SVGIG (reference sequence). V lost 0 bases to trimming and J lost 8 bases; unmatched junction nucleotides: 10. The CDR3 runs to 16 residues. The CDR3 DNA reads TGTGCCTGGAGTGTACATCTACAGGGGGCTCGGGAAAAACTGTTTTTT. Its translation is CAWSVHLQGAREKLFF.

V usage is TRBV7-9 and J usage is TRBJ2-5, with 14 nucleotides matching TRBD2. The CDR3 spans 15 residues. The V segment lost 4 bases and the J segment 4 bases; nucleotides outside the gene matches: 2. CDR1 is SEHNR and CDR2 is FQNEAQ in the germline V gene (reference sequence). CDR3 sequence: CASSSGTSGRETQYF. CDR3 in DNA: TGTGCCAGCAGCTCAGGGACTAGCGGGAGAGAGACCCAGTACTTC.

This sequence joins TRBV12-3 or TRBV12-4 and TRBJ1-2; D not certain. The length of the CDR3 is 15 residues. The germline V and J ends were trimmed by 3 bases and 3 bases, with 14 bases remaining between them. CDR3 DNA sequence: TGTGCCAGCAGTTTTCGTGGGGAGCAGGACTATGGCTACACCTTC. This gives the protein CASSFRGEQDYGYTF.

V and J are TRBV6-5 and TRBJ1-5; D is possibly TRBD1 (6 bases). Trimming removed 0 bases at V and 5 bases at J, with 14 bases between. The CDR3 extends over 16 amino acids. CDR1 and CDR2 (germline): MNHEY, SVGAGI. The CDR3 sequence is CASSYSMVSGDQPQHF. CDR3 nucleotide sequence: TGTGCCAGCAGTTACTCGATGGTCTCAGGGGATCAGCCCCAGCATTTT.

This chain connects TRBV3-1 to TRBJ2-1; D may correspond to TRBD1 or TRBD2 (6 bases each). The V gene lost 0 bases and the J gene lost 0 bases, with 15 bases spanning the gap. This CDR3 contains 18 residues. CDR1 is LGHDT and CDR2 is YNNKEL in the germline V gene (reference sequence). The CDR3 DNA reads TGTGCCAGCAGCCAAGATGGGGGGCAGGTGAGCTCCTACAATGAGCAGTTCTTC. It yields the protein CASSQDGGQVSSYNEQFF.

This rearrangement joins TRBV7-2 to TRBJ1-2; D might be TRBD1 (6 bases). Germline CDR1 SGHTA, CDR2 FQGNSA. The CDR3 contains 14 residues. Deletions cut 7 bases from V and 8 bases from J, with 20 bases between. The CDR3 DNA sequence: TGTGCCAGCATCAAAGCCAGGGGAGGCTACGGCTACACCTTC. Encoded protein: CASIKARGGYGYTF.

The chain is built from TRBV2 and TRBJ2-3, with TRBD2 matching 12 bases. Germline trimming cut 5 bases from V and 4 bases from J; bases unmatched to any gene: 4. The germline gives CDR1 SNHLY, CDR2 FYNNEI. This CDR3 spans 15 amino acids. The DNA for the CDR3 is TGTGCCAGCAGTCGGACTAGCGGGATCTCAGATACGCAGTATTTT. Protein sequence: CASSRTSGISDTQYF.

The chain carries TRBV7-6 and TRBJ1-4; possible D gene TRBD1, 5 bases. Per germline, CDR1 SGHVS and CDR2 FNYEAQ. The CDR3 sequence is 15 residues long. V lost 1 base and J 7 bases, leaving 13 bases between the germline ends. The chain's CDR3 is CASSLGGRDAEKLFF. The DNA of the CDR3 is TGTGCCAGCAGCTTAGGAGGCAGGGATGCTGAAAAACTGTTTTTT. Based on the CDR3 plus reference TRBV7-6 and TRBJ1-4, the full variable domain is GAGVSQSPRYKVTKRGQDVALRCDPISGHVSLYWYRQALGQGPEFLTYFNYEAQQDKSGLPNDRFSAERPEGSISTLTIQRTEQRDSAMYRCASSLGGRDAEKLFFGSGTQLSVL.

This chain uses TRBV7-9 with TRBJ1-1; D is ambiguous. This CDR3 comprises 13 residues. Germline V gene data show CDR1 as SEHNR and CDR2 as FQNEAQ (reference sequence). Trimming left V 2 bases short and J 3 bases short, with 7 bases between. The CDR3 region has the DNA TGTGCCAGCAGCTTAATCTTGGACACTGAAGCTTTCTTT. It specifies CASSLILDTEAFF.

V gene TRBV10-3 combines with J gene TRBJ2-3; 7 bases line up with TRBD1. The CDR3 is 12 residues long. CDR1 is ENHRY and CDR2 is SYGVKD in the germline V gene. Unmatched junction bases numbered 3, after V lost 10 bases and J lost 2 bases. The CDR3 DNA is TGTGCCACGGGACAGAACACAGATACGCAGTATTTT. This gives the protein CATGQNTDTQYF.

V gene TRBV15 combines with J gene TRBJ1-1, with 7 positions matching TRBD1. J gave up 5 bases and V 1 base, and 7 bases lay outside the gene matches. This CDR3 contains 15 residues. Germline CDR1 is LNHNV and CDR2 is YYDKDF (reference sequence). The CDR3 coding sequence is TGTGCCACCAGCAGAGGGGAGAGGGGGCGTACTGAAGCTTTCTTT. Amino acids: CATSRGERGRTEAFF.

V usage is TRBV30 and J usage is TRBJ2-7; possibly TRBD1 for D (6 bases). Looked up from germline, CDR1 is GTSNPN and CDR2 is SVGIG (reference sequence). Trimming removed 5 bases at V and 3 bases at J, with 11 bases between. This CDR3 comprises 12 residues. CDR3 residues: CAWAPQGYEQYF. In nucleotides, the CDR3 is TGTGCCTGGGCGCCACAGGGCTACGAGCAGTACTTC.

The rearrangement joins TRBV29-1 to TRBJ2-7; D not resolved. The CDR3 totals 11 residues. V lost 2 bases and J lost 0, with 2 bases in between. The germline V gene encodes CDR1 SQVTM and CDR2 ANQGSEA. In nucleotides, the CDR3 is TGCAGCGTTGAAAGCTCCTACGAGCAGTACTTC. Amino acid sequence: CSVESSYEQYF.

The gene calls are TRBV20-1 and TRBJ2-6; D gene unclear. This CDR3 region has 15 residues. V lost 6 bases to trimming and J lost 0 bases, with 12 bases between them. Germline CDR1 reads DFQATT; CDR2 reads SNEGSKA (reference sequence). CDR3 bases: TGCAGTGCGGTGAGGCAGTCCTCTGGGGCCAACGTCCTGACTTTC. It is translated as CSAVRQSSGANVLTF.

The CDR3 DNA reads as TGTGCCAGCGGCAGCACTAACCCCTACAATGAGCAGTTCTTC. This codes for CASGSTNPYNEQFF. V and J are TRBV28 and TRBJ2-1; D remains ambiguous. Germline CDR1 and CDR2: MDHEN and SYDVKM. With 8 bases removed from V and 2 bases from J, the gap between germline ends came to 13 bases. This CDR3 spans 14 amino acids.

The gene calls are TRBV3-1 and TRBJ2-7; unclear D gene. The germline gives CDR1 LGHDT, CDR2 YNNKEL (reference sequence). The length of the CDR3 is 12 residues. Trimming shortened V by 8 bases and J by 4 bases, and 12 bases separated the two germline ends. The CDR3: CASGKGLYEQYF. CDR3 in DNA: TGTGCCAGCGGGAAGGGTTTATACGAGCAGTACTTC.

This clonotype was observed a handful of times. The chain is built from TRBV5-1 and TRBJ2-5, with TRBD2 matching 9 bases. There are 15 residues in the CDR3. V was clipped by 2 bases and J by 4 bases; unmatched bases: 6. In germline, CDR1 is SGHRS, CDR2 YFSETQ. The CDR3 is CASSLNPTSGETQYF. In DNA, the CDR3 is TGCGCCAGCAGCTTAAACCCGACTAGCGGAGAGACCCAGTACTTC. Combining the CDR3 with reference TRBV5-1 and TRBJ2-5 gives the whole variable domain KAGVTQTPRYLIKTRGQQVTLSCSPISGHRSVSWYQQTPGQGLQFLFEYFSETQRNKGNFPGRFSGRQFSNSRSEMNVSTLELGDSALYLCASSLNPTSGETQYFGPGTRLLVL.

CDR3 sequence (DNA): TGCAGTGCTATGTGGCAGTCCTACGAGCAGTACTTC. The encoded protein is CSAMWQSYEQYF. This chain joins TRBV20-1 and TRBJ2-7; D unclear. This CDR3 contains 12 residues. Germline loops: CDR1 DFQATT, CDR2 SNEGSKA (reference sequence). The V end was cut by 4 bases, the J end by 1 base, with 8 bases between.

The chain's CDR3 is CAISENLALYEQYF. The CDR3 region has the DNA TGTGCCATCAGTGAAAACCTCGCCCTTTACGAGCAGTACTTC. The chain carries TRBV10-3 and TRBJ2-7; the D is unclear. V was cut by 3 bases and J by 4 bases, with 13 bases left in between. The CDR3 has 14 residues. Germline V CDR1 and CDR2: ENHRY, SYGVKD.

The J gene is TRBJ1-4, the V gene TRBV7-2, with a possible D match to TRBD1 (5 bases). CDR1 and CDR2 from the germline V gene are SGHTA and FQGNSA. With 3 bases removed from V and 3 bases from J, the gap between germline ends came to 11 bases. CDR3 size: 15 residues. CDR3 coding DNA: TGTGCCAGCAGCTTTGCGGGGACGTCTAATGAAAAACTGTTTTTT. This translates into CASSFAGTSNEKLFF.

This chain connects TRBV21-1 to TRBJ1-2. TRBV21-1 is termed a pseudogene. The CDR3 length is 9 residues. The DNA of the CDR3 is TGTGCCAGCAGCAATGGCTACACCTTC. Residues: CASSNGYTF.

The gene calls are TRBV7-2 and TRBJ2-5; 8 bases are shared with TRBD1. This CDR3 has 15 amino acids. CDR1 is SGHTA, CDR2 FQGNSA, per germline. V was pared by 0 bases and J by 4 bases, with 4 bases of the junction left unmatched. Here the CDR3 DNA reads TGTGCCAGCAGCTTAGCAAGGACAGGGCTAGAGACCCAGTACTTC. It codes for CASSLARTGLETQYF.

This chain uses TRBV4-1 with TRBJ2-2, with 10 positions matching TRBD1. Germline V lookup: CDR1 MGHRA, CDR2 YSYEKL. V was clipped by 4 bases and J by 5 bases; unmatched bases: 10. There are 17 residues in the CDR3. The CDR3 nucleotides are TGCGCCAGCAGCCTGGGCCGGGACAGGGGTGGAACCGGGGAGCTGTTTTTT. This gives the protein CASSLGRDRGGTGELFF.

The genes are TRBV6-5 and TRBJ2-7; D not resolved. This CDR3 contains 14 residues. Trimming stripped 6 bases from V and 0 bases from J, with 12 bases between. Germline CDR1 MNHEY, CDR2 SVGAGI. The DNA for the CDR3 is TGTGCCAGCAGCTCGACCACCGTCTCCTACGAGCAGTACTTC. Residues: CASSSTTVSYEQYF.

This clonotype was found once. This sequence joins TRBV2 and TRBJ2-1; D remains unclear. CDR1 and CDR2 (germline): SNHLY, FYNNEI. The CDR3 is made up of 17 amino acids. V was trimmed by 5 bases and J by 0 bases, leaving 17 bases between them. DNA for the CDR3: TGTGCCAGCAGTCCCCAGGTTGGCTACCTCTCCTACAATGAGCAGTTCTTC. It yields the protein CASSPQVGYLSYNEQFF.

J is TRBJ1-2 and V is TRBV5-1; 7 bases agree with TRBD1. The trim removed 4 bases at V and 1 base at J, leaving 7 bases unmatched. Germline V gene data show CDR1 as SGHRS and CDR2 as YFSETQ. This CDR3 comprises 15 residues. The CDR3 bases are TGCGCCAGCAGCGGTGGGACAGCGCGTAACTATGGCTACACCTTC. The encoded protein is CASSGGTARNYGYTF.

The chain is built from TRBV3-1 and TRBJ2-3; 10 bases fit TRBD2. The V gene end was trimmed by 0 bases and the J gene end by 2 bases; junction bases not matched to a gene: 5. The CDR3 extends over 17 amino acids. The V gene's germline CDR1 is LGHDT and CDR2 YNNKEL (reference sequence). DNA of the CDR3: TGTGCCAGCAGCCAAGACTCAGCGGGAGGGAACACAGATACGCAGTATTTT. It specifies CASSQDSAGGNTDTQYF.

The V and J genes are TRBV4-3 and TRBJ2-7; D unclear. In germline, CDR1 is LGHNA, CDR2 YSLEER. The CDR3 is 13 residues long. Trimming cost V 1 base and J 0 bases, with 4 bases left between them. The CDR3 DNA reads TGCGCCAGCAGCCAAGTCCCCTCCTACGAGCAGTACTTC. It codes for CASSQVPSYEQYF.

This clonotype was detected only once. The V gene is TRBV6-5, the J gene TRBJ1-1, with D perhaps matching TRBD1 (5 bases). CDR3 length: 14 residues. Looked up from germline, CDR1 is MNHEY and CDR2 is SVGAGI. V shed 6 bases and J shed 5 bases, with 16 bases lying between them. CDR3 in amino acids: CASSPWRGRTEAFF. CDR3 sequence (DNA): TGTGCCAGCAGCCCGTGGAGGGGAAGGACTGAAGCTTTCTTT.

The rearrangement links TRBV7-3 to TRBJ2-2, with D unclear. The V gene's germline CDR1 is SGHTA and CDR2 FQGTGA. The germline V and J ends were trimmed by 8 bases and 3 bases, with 10 bases remaining between them. The CDR3 totals 13 residues. This CDR3 is CASRSEDTGELFF. The CDR3 DNA reads TGTGCCAGCCGGAGTGAGGACACCGGGGAGCTGTTTTTT. Full variable domain (missing parts from reference TRBV7-3 and TRBJ2-2): GAGVSQTPSNKVTEKGKYVELRCDPISGHTALYWYRQSLGQGPEFLIYFQGTGAADDSGLPNDRFFAVRPEGSVSTLKIQRTERGDSAVYLCASRSEDTGELFFGEGSRLTVL.